In this sample, the clone carrying this TCR beta chain turned up a few times. What it binds is not known. The assay was immunoSEQ multiplex PCR, and TCRdb's table has in-frame clones only and misses some. The sample has approximately 88,000 clones, roughly 78% seen once. This entry belongs to a study of a mutant IDH1 vaccine in newly diagnosed glioma. About the research overall: The earlier regimen, radiotherapy, temozolomide, or both, was most often both.

Study findings and constraints: Pseudoprogression appeared independent of alterations in top peripheral clonotypes.

Time point meaning: baseline, week 1 (first vaccination visit). Indicated treatment: pre-vaccination baseline after standard-of-care therapy. This CDR3 contains 12 residues. V lost 8 bases and J lost 3, with 11 bases in between. Per the germline V gene, CDR1 is GTSNPN and CDR2 is SVGIG (reference sequence). This receptor was identified in a man between 35 and 55 years old with glioma. The starting material was PBMCs, obtained from a glioma patient treated with radiotherapy, temozolomide or both. The chain combines TRBV30 with TRBJ1-5, with D possibly TRBD1 on 6 matching bases. CDR3 sequence: CAGGGVNQPQHF. The CDR3 nucleotides are TGTGCCGGGGGGGGCGTCAATCAGCCCCAGCATTTT.